Each of the 20 T cell receptor beta chains below was sequenced from the same sample in a study of T cell responses to AZD1222 COVID-19 vaccine (dated by TCRdb to the early 2020s). Library method: the immunoSEQ multiplex PCR assay. TCRdb obtained this table from immuneACCESS and retained in-frame rearrangements with V and J assigned. These tables miss some clones; where compared with another copy, unresolved V genes account for less than half of the shortfall, and the remainder is unexplained. The sample includes roughly 150,000 clones, with roughly 90% observed a single time. Roughly 1.3% of the sample is in the top ten clones. Taken with the paper, the label for time point translates to: baseline before first vaccination. Here the sequenced sample was peripheral blood, taken on day 0 of AZD1222 vaccination. These receptors were collected from an adult in good health.

The gene calls are TRBV7-9 and TRBJ2-2, with D maybe TRBD1 (5 bases). V was trimmed by 8 bases and J by 1 base, leaving 8 bases between them. The CDR3 runs to 13 residues. Germline V gene data show CDR1 as SEHNR and CDR2 as FQNEAQ (reference sequence). The CDR3 sequence: CASGAENTGELFF. The CDR3, as DNA: TGTGCCAGCGGGGCGGAGAACACCGGGGAGCTGTTTTTT.

CDR3 protein: CASGHRGLGGNEQFF. In DNA, the CDR3 is TGTGCCAGCGGCCACCGAGGACTAGGGGGCAATGAGCAGTTCTTC. The chain joins TRBV13 to TRBJ2-1; a weak D match, TRBD2 (7 bases). V lost 8 bases and J 6 bases, leaving 20 bases between the germline ends. Germline CDR1 reads PRHDT; CDR2 reads FYEKMQ (reference sequence). The CDR3 length is 15 residues.

As DNA, the CDR3 is TGTGCCAGCAGCCCGAGACAGGGGTACGAGCAGTACTTC. Protein: CASSPRQGYEQYF. This rearrangement joins TRBV7-9 to TRBJ2-7; 8 bases line up with TRBD1. The CDR3 extends over 13 amino acids. The V gene's germline CDR1 is SEHNR and CDR2 FQNEAQ (reference sequence). V was clipped by 5 bases and J by 4 bases; unmatched bases: 4. The full variable domain, with the rest looked up from reference TRBV7-9 and TRBJ2-7, is DTGVSQNPRHKITKRGQNVTFRCDPISEHNRLYWYRQTLGQGPEFLTYFQNEAQLEKSRLLSDRFSAERPKGSFSTLEIQRTEQGDSAMYLCASSPRQGYEQYFGPGTRLTVT.

The sample holds one count of this clone. This chain links TRBV4-2 with TRBJ2-6, with D hard to call. Looked up from germline, CDR1 is LGHNA and CDR2 is YNFKEQ. The CDR3 is made up of 17 amino acids. With 1 base removed from V and 2 bases from J, the gap between germline ends came to 12 bases. The CDR3 DNA sequence: TGTGCCAGCAGCCAAGCCGCGAGAGTAGCTGGGGCCAACGTCCTGACTTTC. It codes for CASSQAARVAGANVLTF.

V usage is TRBV28 and J usage is TRBJ1-2; D call uncertain. The CDR3 totals 14 residues. Germline CDR1 MDHEN, CDR2 SYDVKM. V was clipped by 8 bases and J by 6 bases, with 19 bases between them. This CDR3 reads CASLPWKGWNGYTF. Here the CDR3 DNA reads TGTGCCAGCCTCCCCTGGAAGGGTTGGAATGGCTACACCTTC.

This clone was picked up a small number of times. This chain joins TRBV7-9 and TRBJ2-7, with D perhaps matching TRBD1 (5 bases). The CDR3 covers 13 residues. Germline V gene sequence: CDR1 SEHNR, CDR2 FQNEAQ (reference sequence). V was trimmed by 5 bases and J by 3 bases, leaving 11 bases between them. The CDR3 coding sequence is TGTGCCAGCAGCCCCGGACACCTCTACGAGCAGTACTTC. It codes for CASSPGHLYEQYF.

The gene calls are TRBV19 and TRBJ1-1; 7 positions agree with TRBD1. Germline V gene lookup returns CDR1 LNHDA and CDR2 SQIVND (reference sequence). The ends lost 9 bases at V and 7 bases at J; junction bases unmatched: 5. CDR3 length equals 11 residues. CDR3 DNA sequence: TGTGCCAGCCGGGACAGCCTTGAAGCTTTCTTT. This sequence encodes CASRDSLEAFF. The variable domain in full, with the rest retrieved from reference TRBV19 and TRBJ1-1, is DGGITQSPKYLFRKEGQNVTLSCEQNLNHDAMYWYRQDPGQGLRLIYYSQIVNDFQKGDIAEGYSVSREKKESFPLTVTSAQKNPTAFYLCASRDSLEAFFGQGTRLTVV.

This clone was found a few times. This may arise from a read error, as a much more abundant clone is one base away. V usage is TRBV6-4 and J usage is TRBJ2-2; D ambiguous. CDR3 length: 13 amino acids. Trimming cost V 0 bases and J 3 bases, with 2 bases left between them. Germline V gene data show CDR1 as MRHNA and CDR2 as SNTAGT. The CDR3 DNA reads as TGTGCCAGCAGTGACTCGTACACCGGGGAGCTGTTTTTT. As protein: CASSDSYTGELFF.

The rearrangement joins TRBV7-9 to TRBJ2-7, with a possible D match to TRBD1 (6 bases). CDR3 size: 12 residues. Germline V gene lookup returns CDR1 SEHNR and CDR2 FQNEAQ (reference sequence). Trimming left V 6 bases short and J 5 bases short, with 11 bases between. In DNA form, the CDR3 reads TGTGCCAGCAGGTCCAGGGGAGACGAGCAGTACTTC. It is translated as CASRSRGDEQYF.

The chain employs TRBV2 and TRBJ1-3; D not resolved. In germline, CDR1 is SNHLY, CDR2 FYNNEI. The V gene lost 2 bases and the J gene lost 2 bases, with 13 bases spanning the gap. The CDR3 is 16 residues long. The CDR3 sequence: CASSELGPSTGNTIYF. The CDR3 DNA reads TGTGCCAGCAGTGAACTCGGCCCATCCACTGGAAACACCATATATTTT.

V and J are TRBV3-1 (or the pseudogene TRBV3-2) and TRBJ1-1; the D gene is possibly TRBD1 (5 bases). This CDR3 has 14 amino acids. Germline V lookup: CDR1 LGHDT, CDR2 YNNKEL (reference sequence). The germline V and J ends were trimmed by 3 bases and 1 base, with 9 bases remaining between them. The CDR3 spells CASSQFTGNTEAFF. In DNA, the CDR3 is TGTGCCAGCAGCCAGTTCACAGGGAACACTGAAGCTTTCTTT.

This sequence joins TRBV19 and TRBJ1-1; 12 bases fit TRBD1. Germline values: CDR1 LNHDA, CDR2 SQIVND (reference sequence). CDR3 length equals 15 residues. V trimming: 3 bases; J trimming: 5 bases; junction bases outside the gene matches: 4. The CDR3 region is CASSMGTGGGTEAFF. The CDR3 DNA reads TGTGCCAGTAGTATGGGGACAGGGGGCGGGACTGAAGCTTTCTTT.

The genes are TRBV7-2 and TRBJ2-2; D possibly corresponds to TRBD1 (7 bases). The CDR3 loop spans 15 amino acids. From germline, CDR1 is SGHTA and CDR2 FQGNSA. Trimming shortened V by 0 bases and J by 6 bases, and 11 bases separated the two germline ends. The CDR3 region is CASSLAQGGSGELFF. CDR3 in DNA: TGTGCCAGCAGCTTAGCCCAGGGGGGCTCCGGGGAGCTGTTTTTT.

The rearrangement links TRBV4-1 to TRBJ2-3, with 7 nucleotides matching TRBD1. This CDR3 is built from 16 residues. Germline CDR1 reads MGHRA; CDR2 reads YSYEKL. Unmatched junction bases numbered 8, after V lost 4 bases and J lost 1 base. The CDR3 is CASSPLPQGGTDTQYF. The CDR3 DNA follows: TGCGCCAGCAGCCCCCTCCCCCAGGGGGGCACAGATACGCAGTATTTT.

This clone has just one count. The gene calls are TRBV28 and TRBJ2-3; 8 bases fit TRBD1. The ends lost 6 bases at V and 2 bases at J; junction bases unmatched: 13. Germline CDR1 MDHEN, CDR2 SYDVKM. CDR3 length equals 17 residues. The CDR3 sequence is CASSPFRQGPFTDTQYF. The CDR3 DNA is TGTGCCAGCAGCCCATTTAGACAGGGGCCCTTCACAGATACGCAGTATTTT.

The chain carries TRBV7-2 and TRBJ1-6; D call uncertain. CDR1 and CDR2 from the germline V gene are SGHTA and FQGNSA. The CDR3 contains 13 residues. V dropped 1 base and J dropped 9 bases, with 7 bases sitting between them. CDR3 DNA sequence: TGTGCCAGCAGCTTAGACGGGAGTTCACCCCTCCACTTT. Amino acid sequence: CASSLDGSSPLHF.

This clone was counted a single time. J is TRBJ1-5 and V is TRBV12-5; D remains ambiguous. V was trimmed by 0 bases and J by 4 bases, leaving 16 bases between them. The CDR3 contains 17 residues. Germline V gives CDR1 LGHNT, CDR2 FRNRAP. The DNA of the CDR3 is TGTGCTAGTGGTTTGGTACTGGGAAGAGGAGGTAATCAGCCCCAGCATTTT. Protein: CASGLVLGRGGNQPQHF.

This clone came up once. The rearrangement links TRBV28 to TRBJ2-1; 7 positions agree with TRBD1. The CDR3 spans 16 residues. The V gene's germline CDR1 is MDHEN and CDR2 SYDVKM. V lost 5 bases, J lost 0 bases, and 7 bases stayed unmatched. CDR3 sequence: CASSPNRGSSYNEQFF. CDR3 coding DNA: TGTGCCAGCAGTCCGAACAGGGGTAGCTCCTACAATGAGCAGTTCTTC.

The CDR3: CAISDRGASHNYGYTF. The CDR3 nucleotides read TGTGCCATCAGTGATAGGGGGGCGTCTCATAACTATGGCTACACCTTC. This chain uses TRBV10-3 with TRBJ1-2; D may be TRBD1 (6 bases). The germline V gene has CDR1 ENHRY and CDR2 SYGVKD. The CDR3 has 16 amino acids. The ends were cut back, 3 bases at V and 1 base at J, with 15 bases in the middle.

The chain links TRBV10-3 to TRBJ1-1; TRBD1 matches 7 bases. The ends lost 4 bases at V and 0 bases at J; junction bases unmatched: 8. This CDR3 comprises 16 residues. The germline V gene has CDR1 ENHRY and CDR2 SYGVKD. The CDR3 DNA reads as TGTGCCATCAGTGGAGGTTGGGACAGCTTGAACACTGAAGCTTTCTTT. Its translation: CAISGGWDSLNTEAFF.